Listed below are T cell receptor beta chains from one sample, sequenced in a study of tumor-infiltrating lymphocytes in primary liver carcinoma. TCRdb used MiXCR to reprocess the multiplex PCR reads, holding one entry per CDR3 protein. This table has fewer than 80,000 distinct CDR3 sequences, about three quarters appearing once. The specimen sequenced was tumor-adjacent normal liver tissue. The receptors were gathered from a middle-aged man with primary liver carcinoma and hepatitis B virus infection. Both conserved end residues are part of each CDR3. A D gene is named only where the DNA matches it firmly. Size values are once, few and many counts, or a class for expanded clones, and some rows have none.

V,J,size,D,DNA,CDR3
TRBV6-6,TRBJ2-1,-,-,TGTGTCAGCAGTACCGGGGCTAGTGTCAGAGGTGAGCAGTTCTTC,CVSSTGASVRGEQFF
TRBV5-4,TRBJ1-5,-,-,TGTGTCAGCAGCTTGGTTCGGGACCCCCTTCCCCGGAGCAATCAGCCCCAGGATTTT,CVSSLVRDPLPRSNQPQDF
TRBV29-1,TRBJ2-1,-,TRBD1,TGCAGCGTCGCTAGGACAGGGTTGAATGAGCAGTTCTTC,CSVARTGLNEQFF
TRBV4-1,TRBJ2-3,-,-,TGCGCTAGCAGCCAACAAGGCGGGGAAGATACGCAGTATTTT,CASSQQGGEDTQYF
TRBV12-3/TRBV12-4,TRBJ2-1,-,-,TGTGCCAGCAGTTTTTACGAGAGGGATAATGAGCAGTTCTTC,CASSFYERDNEQFF
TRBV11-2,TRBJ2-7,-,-,TGTGTCAGCAGCTCTAACAGGAACTCCTACGAGGAGTACTTC,CVSSSNRNSYEEYF
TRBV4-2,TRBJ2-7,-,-,TGTGCCAGCTGCCAAGACTCAGGGGCCTACGAGCAGTACTTC,CASCQDSGAYEQYF
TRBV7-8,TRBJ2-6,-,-,TGTGCTAGCAGCCTTCCGAGACTAGACTTTTCTGGGGCCAACGTCCTGACTTTC,CASSLPRLDFSGANVLTF
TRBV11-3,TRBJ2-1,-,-,TGTACTAGCAGCTTAGGGCCTGCGAATGAGCAGTTCTTC,CTSSLGPANEQFF
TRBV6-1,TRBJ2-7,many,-,TGTGCCAGCGGTACAGGGCGAGGCTACGAGCAGTACTTC,CASGTGRGYEQYF
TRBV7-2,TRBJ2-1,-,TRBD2,TGTGCCAGCAGCTTAGTGGCGGGAGCCTACAATGAGCAGTTCTTC,CASSLVAGAYNEQFF
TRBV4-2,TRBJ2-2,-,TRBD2,TGTGCCAGCAGCCAAGAACACTTGCGGGAGGGCTCGGACACCGGGGAGCTGTTTTTT,CASSQEHLREGSDTGELFF
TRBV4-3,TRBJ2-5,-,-,TGCGCCAGCAGCCATGGACGAGGGGAGACCCAGTGCTTC,CASSHGRGETQCF
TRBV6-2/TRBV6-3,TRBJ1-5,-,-,TGTGCCAGCAGTTCCGGGGGAACCAATCAGTCCCAGCATTTT,CASSSGGTNQSQHF
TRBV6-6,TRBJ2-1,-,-,TGTACCAGCAGTGCCCCGTTGGGGGCGTTAGAATCCAATGAGCAGTTTTTC,CTSSAPLGALESNEQFF